The next 21 T cell receptor beta chains were all read from a single sample in a study of memory CD4+ T cells and cytomegalovirus serostatus. The table came from immunoSEQ multiplex PCR; TCRdb's copy has only in-frame clones and leaves some out. The table records approximately 52,000 clones, roughly three quarters of them present only once. The sort gate was single viable CD3+CD4+CD8-CD45RO+ cells for memory CD4+ T cells. The source material was memory CD4+ T cells from blood. These receptors all stem from an adult in good health and CMV-seronegative.

This chain connects TRBV6-1 to TRBJ2-2, with 8 bases lining up with TRBD1. The germline gives CDR1 MNHNS, CDR2 SASEGT. This CDR3 is 15 amino acids long. Trimming removed 6 bases from V and 3 bases from J; junction bases left unmatched: 6. The CDR3 DNA reads as TGTGCCAGCAGGGAGGCAGGGGGCTACACCGGGGAGCTGTTTTTT. Translated: CASREAGGYTGELFF.

The chain couples TRBV6-5 to TRBJ2-1; a weak D match, TRBD1 (6 bases). The V end lost 6 bases, the J end lost 1 base, and 13 bases lay between the germline ends. The CDR3 has 15 residues. Germline CDR1 is MNHEY and CDR2 is SVGAGI. For the CDR3, the DNA is TGTGCCAGCAGCCGAGGACAGCTTTCCTACAATGAGCAGTTCTTC. Amino acid sequence: CASSRGQLSYNEQFF.

J is TRBJ1-4 and V is TRBV5-5; weak D call: TRBD1 (6 bases). There are 15 residues in the CDR3. The germline gives CDR1 SGHKS, CDR2 YYEKEE (reference sequence). V lost 4 bases, J lost 0 bases, and 10 bases lay in between. The CDR3 DNA is TGTGCCAGCAGCCCAGGGGACTCAACTAATGAAAAACTGTTTTTT. Protein sequence: CASSPGDSTNEKLFF.

V and J are TRBV28 and TRBJ1-2; 7 nucleotides agree with TRBD1. The germline V gene has CDR1 MDHEN and CDR2 SYDVKM. Trimming removed 2 bases from V and 6 bases from J; junction bases left unmatched: 6. The CDR3 has 14 residues. CDR3 coding DNA: TGTGCCAGCAGTTTAGGGGACAGTCGGAATGGCTACACCTTC. Amino acids: CASSLGDSRNGYTF.

The chain combines TRBV2 with TRBJ2-2; no reliable D call. V shed 7 bases and J shed 2 bases, with 11 bases lying between them. The length of the CDR3 is 14 residues. Germline V gene lookup returns CDR1 SNHLY and CDR2 FYNNEI. The CDR3 nucleotides are TGTGCCAGCATCCCTAACTCAAACACCGGGGAGCTGTTTTTT. Its protein product is CASIPNSNTGELFF.

This clone was seen a few times. Other DNA sequences in this specimen translate into the identical CDR3. The chain uses TRBV4-2 and TRBJ2-2; no firm D call. The CDR3 is made up of 16 amino acids. V lost 0 bases and J 2 bases, leaving 10 bases between the germline ends. Germline V CDR1 and CDR2: LGHNA, YNFKEQ. The CDR3 is CASSQEIGSNTGELFF. In DNA form, the CDR3 reads TGTGCCAGCAGCCAAGAAATAGGAAGTAACACCGGGGAGCTGTTTTTT.

The chain uses TRBV7-2 and TRBJ2-7; 7 nucleotides align to TRBD2. V lost 1 base and J lost 3; bases outside the gene matches: 3. Germline V CDR1 and CDR2: SGHTA, FQGNSA. The CDR3 totals 14 residues. The CDR3 DNA reads TGTGCCAGCAGCTTAGGGCTAGCGGTCTACGAGCAGTACTTC. Its protein product is CASSLGLAVYEQYF.

The chain couples TRBV9 to TRBJ2-3, with D perhaps TRBD2 (7 bases). The V end was cut by 1 base, the J end by 2 bases, with 14 bases between. Germline CDR1 is SGDLS and CDR2 is YYNGEE. The CDR3 totals 16 residues. The CDR3 region is CASSVRGAILTDTQYF. The CDR3 nucleotides read TGTGCCAGCAGCGTACGGGGGGCTATCCTCACAGATACGCAGTATTTT.

The CDR3 sequence is CASTKTTGMNTEAFF. Written as DNA, the CDR3 is TGCGCCAGCACCAAAACTACAGGTATGAACACTGAAGCTTTCTTT. The chain is built from TRBV5-1 and TRBJ1-1, with a weak D call TRBD1 (5 bases). Germline CDR1 SGHRS, CDR2 YFSETQ. This CDR3 contains 15 residues. Between the trimmed V and J ends, which lost 6 bases and 0 bases, there was a span of 15 bases.

Only a few counts were recorded for this clone. The chain combines TRBV2 with TRBJ1-6; D call uncertain. In germline, CDR1 is SNHLY, CDR2 FYNNEI. CDR3 length: 14 residues. Trimming removed 6 bases from V and 5 bases from J, with 11 bases in between. In nucleotides, the CDR3 is TGTGCCAGCAGCCCTGGGCGGGATAATTCACCCCTCCACTTT. Residues: CASSPGRDNSPLHF.

The J gene is TRBJ2-6, the V gene TRBV11-3; perhaps D is TRBD1 or TRBD2 (5 bases each). The CDR3 extends over 19 amino acids. Germline CDR1 SGHNT, CDR2 YENEEA. V was shortened by 0 bases and J by 0 bases, with 15 bases between the two germline ends. CDR3 DNA: TGTGCCAGCAGCTTAGAGGGACGGGGACCCCACTCTGGGGCCAACGTCCTGACTTTC. Its translation is CASSLEGRGPHSGANVLTF.

The CDR3: CASSRIKLGLAGEQYF. As DNA, the CDR3 is TGCGCCAGCAGTCGCATTAAACTGGGACTAGCAGGCGAGCAGTACTTC. The V gene is TRBV23-1, the J gene TRBJ2-7; 9 bases map to TRBD2. TRBV23-1 has ORF status, its function being uncertain. The CDR3 runs to 16 residues. V lost 4 bases and J lost 6; bases outside the gene matches: 13.

This clone has only a few counts. In DNA form, the CDR3 reads TGTGCCAGCAGCGCTACCCGCAGGCCGAATCAGCCCCAGCATTTT. Protein: CASSATRRPNQPQHF. The gene calls are TRBV2 and TRBJ1-5; D is uncertain. Germline loops: CDR1 SNHLY, CDR2 FYNNEI. Trimming took off 6 bases at V and 4 bases at J, with 16 bases between the two ends. The CDR3 totals 15 residues.

The V call is TRBV30, the J call TRBJ1-3; D remains ambiguous. The CDR3 extends over 14 amino acids. Germline V gene lookup returns CDR1 GTSNPN and CDR2 SVGIG (reference sequence). Trimming pared 3 bases from V and 2 bases from J, leaving 11 bases between. CDR3 region: CAWSASWTGNTIYF. CDR3 bases: TGTGCCTGGAGCGCCTCCTGGACTGGAAACACCATATATTTT.

This clone turned up a few times. The chain links TRBV5-4 to TRBJ2-1; TRBD2 might be the D (6 bases). This CDR3 has 15 amino acids. Trimming took 4 bases from V and 5 from J, leaving 16 bases between them. Per germline, CDR1 SGHNT and CDR2 YYREEE (reference sequence). The CDR3 sequence: CASSRVTSIHNEQFF. The DNA of the CDR3 is TGTGCCAGCAGCCGGGTGACTAGTATTCACAATGAGCAGTTCTTC.

V is TRBV29-1 and J is TRBJ2-7; a weak D match, TRBD2 (6 bases). Per the germline V gene, CDR1 is SQVTM and CDR2 is ANQGSEA. V was cut by 2 bases and J by 3 bases, with 11 bases left in between. The CDR3 sequence is 13 residues long. The CDR3 spells CSVELALGYEQYF. Here the CDR3 DNA reads TGCAGCGTTGAACTAGCGTTAGGCTACGAGCAGTACTTC.

J is TRBJ2-1 and V is TRBV10-3; D is perhaps TRBD1 (6 bases). V was shortened by 3 bases and J by 0 bases, with 9 bases between the two germline ends. This CDR3 has 15 residues. The germline V gene has CDR1 ENHRY and CDR2 SYGVKD. CDR3 in amino acids: CAISDPRGSYNEQFF. In DNA form, the CDR3 reads TGTGCCATCAGTGACCCCAGGGGCTCCTACAATGAGCAGTTCTTC.

The chain links TRBV15 to TRBJ2-2, with a weak D call TRBD2 (5 bases). Germline CDR1 is LNHNV and CDR2 is YYDKDF (reference sequence). Deletions cut 4 bases from V and 3 bases from J, with 15 bases between. This CDR3 spans 16 amino acids. CDR3 sequence: CATSTGLGGYTGELFF. In DNA, the CDR3 is TGTGCCACCAGCACCGGCCTGGGCGGGTACACCGGGGAGCTGTTTTTT.

V is TRBV6-5 and J is TRBJ1-5; 7 bases map to TRBD1. Trimming at V came to 5 bases and at J to 5 bases, leaving 0 bases not matched to a gene. The CDR3 length is 12 residues. The germline V gene encodes CDR1 MNHEY and CDR2 SVGAGI. The CDR3 region has the DNA TGTGCCAGCAGTACAGGGGATCAGCCCCAGCATTTT. This translates into CASSTGDQPQHF.

The chain recombines TRBV7-2 with TRBJ2-3, with TRBD2 matching 8 bases. The CDR3 spans 14 residues. V lost 8 bases to trimming and J lost 4 bases; unmatched junction nucleotides: 8. Germline lookup yields CDR1 SGHTA and CDR2 FQGNSA. The DNA for the CDR3 is TGTGCCAGCCAAGCGGGGGCCGGGGCAGATACGCAGTATTTT. This gives the protein CASQAGAGADTQYF. Complete variable domain (other parts from reference TRBV7-2 and TRBJ2-3): GAGVSQSPSNKVTEKGKDVELRCDPISGHTALYWYRQSLGQGLEFLIYFQGNSAPDKSGLPSDRFSAERTGGSVSTLTIQRTQQEDSAVYLCASQAGAGADTQYFGPGTRLTVL.

The chain links TRBV2 to TRBJ2-3, with D perhaps matching TRBD1 (5 bases). The germline gives CDR1 SNHLY, CDR2 FYNNEI. The length of the CDR3 is 14 residues. Trimming pared 6 bases from V and 2 bases from J, leaving 12 bases between. The CDR3 DNA reads as TGTGCCAGCAGAATAGACAGCATCACAGATACGCAGTATTTT. It encodes CASRIDSITDTQYF.